The rows below give T cell receptor beta chains drawn from one sample of a study of PD-1 blockade in classical Hodgkin lymphoma. Clones were sequenced by immunoSEQ multiplex PCR, and TCRdb holds only the in-frame ones, with some missing. In the table there are approximately 30,000 clones, roughly 90% of which are singletons. Specimen: peripheral blood mononuclear cells (PBMCs). The source is a human donor with classical Hodgkin lymphoma. The conserved cysteine and the conserved F or W are not part of the CDR3 here. A D gene is named only where the DNA matches it firmly.

V gene | D gene | CDR3 protein
TRBV15 | . | ATSRALGTNSYTEAF
TRBV7-2 | . | ASSRQVAETQY
TRBV27 | TRBD2 | ATRAGTAYNEQF
TRBV28 | . | ASNRLVRDGYT
TRBV9 | . | ASSPGSRNTGELF
TRBV4-1 | . | ASSQVSPRASGYT
TRBV10-3 | TRBD2 | AIKAEQGRLAGELDTQY
TRBV6-1 | . | ASSLDSIYEQY
TRBV7-2 | . | ASTQANEQF
TRBV5-1 | . | ASSLSGDSYGYT
TRBV5-5 | . | ASSPSPGRTGELF
TRBV1 | . | TSSHLTSGEPSSTDTQY
TRBV5-1 | . | ASSWMGSTNTGELF
TRBV18 | . | ASSQTTVNTEAF
TRBV6-4 | . | ASSNREGTEAF
TRBV9 | . | ASSVAGLVTEAF
TRBV5-4 | . | ASSLFGEGYGYT
TRBV11-1 | . | ASSPGPRSYT
TRBV27 | . | ASSLGQLYEQY
TRBV7-9 | TRBD2 | ASTPGTSPSTDTQY
TRBV2 | . | ASRSGRTSSDYGYT
TRBV6-6 | . | ASSPGTSTDTQY
TRBV6-5 | . | ASSYSKMAF
TRBV5-1 | TRBD2 | ASSFIGLAGNEQY